A single sample gave rise to the 13 T cell receptor beta chains below, sequenced in a study of T cell responses to AZD1222 COVID-19 vaccine (TCRdb year 2021). This sample's time point label indicates: baseline before first vaccination. Libraries were made using the immunoSEQ multiplex PCR assay. The immuneACCESS repertoire file appears here via TCRdb, limited to in-frame rearrangements. These files lack a portion of the clones; in checked studies, under half of the deficit traces to unresolved V genes, and the cause of the others is not known. The sample profile shows some 100,000 clones; roughly 91% of them were found once. The ten largest clones add up to approximately 16% of the sample. This specimen consisted of peripheral blood, obtained on day 0 of AZD1222 vaccination. These receptor sequences come from an adult in good health.

This clone has only one observation. The chain has TRBV30 and TRBJ1-3; 12 nucleotides match TRBD1. This CDR3 is 17 amino acids long. The V and J ends lost 2 bases and 4 bases, in that order; junction bases with no gene match: 9. CDR1 GTSNPN and CDR2 SVGIG come from the germline V gene (reference sequence). CDR3: CAWSWDRGRESGNTIYF. The CDR3 DNA reads TGTGCCTGGAGTTGGGACAGGGGGCGCGAATCGGGAAACACCATATATTTT.

The J gene is TRBJ1-1, the V gene TRBV12-3 or TRBV12-4; D gene uncertain. Between the trimmed V and J ends, which lost 0 bases and 7 bases, there was a span of 6 bases. The CDR3 spans 12 residues. The CDR3 DNA reads TGTGCCAGCAGTTTAGCAGCCAGTGAAGCTTTCTTT. The encoded protein is CASSLAASEAFF.

The V call is TRBV10-3, the J call TRBJ2-5; a weak D match, TRBD2 (6 bases). The CDR3 extends over 15 amino acids. The germline V gene encodes CDR1 ENHRY and CDR2 SYGVKD. The V and J ends lost 0 bases and 3 bases respectively, with 11 bases between them. CDR3: CAISESVAVKETQYF. The CDR3 coding sequence is TGTGCCATCAGTGAGTCGGTAGCGGTCAAAGAGACCCAGTACTTC.

The V call is TRBV5-1, the J call TRBJ1-6; 10 bases line up with TRBD1. J was trimmed by 7 bases and V by 3 bases; bases with no gene match: 4. The V gene's germline CDR1 is SGHRS and CDR2 YFSETQ. The CDR3 contains 15 residues. The DNA of the CDR3 is TGCGCCAGCAGCTCCGGGACAGGGGTGAATTCACCCCTCCACTTT. Translated: CASSSGTGVNSPLHF.

J is TRBJ2-7 and V is TRBV2, with a tentative D call TRBD2 (5 bases). Germline lookup yields CDR1 SNHLY and CDR2 FYNNEI. The CDR3 runs to 12 residues. Between the trimmed V and J ends, which lost 5 bases and 3 bases, there was a span of 8 bases. The CDR3 region is CASSREVYEQYF. CDR3 sequence (DNA): TGTGCCAGCAGTCGGGAAGTCTACGAGCAGTACTTC.

This chain links TRBV20-1 with TRBJ2-2, with TRBD2 identical over 12 bases. J lost 0 bases, V lost 3 bases, and 11 bases had no gene match. This CDR3 comprises 19 residues. Germline values: CDR1 DFQATT, CDR2 SNEGSKA (reference sequence). CDR3 bases: TGCAGTGCTAGTCCGACTCCCGGGACTAGCGGGCCGAACACCGGGGAGCTGTTTTTT. This gives the protein CSASPTPGTSGPNTGELFF.

The rearrangement joins TRBV6-5 to TRBJ1-5, with D hard to call. This CDR3 has 13 amino acids. The V end lost 6 bases, the J end lost 0 bases, and 6 bases lay between the germline ends. CDR1 and CDR2 (germline): MNHEY, SVGAGI. CDR3 sequence reads: CASSSSSNQPQHF. The CDR3 DNA sequence: TGTGCCAGCAGCAGTAGTAGCAATCAGCCCCAGCATTTT.

With regard to this clone: Other DNA variants within this sample encode the same CDR3. The chain is built from TRBV30 and TRBJ1-6; D call uncertain. CDR1 and CDR2 from the germline V gene are GTSNPN and SVGIG (reference sequence). The CDR3 is made up of 13 amino acids. V was clipped by 2 bases and J by 7 bases, with 9 bases between them. The CDR3 region has the DNA TGTGCCTGGAGTCCTGGGAACAATTCACCCCTCCACTTT. Translation gives CAWSPGNNSPLHF.

This chain uses TRBV28 with TRBJ2-5; the match to TRBD1 covers 9 bases. CDR1 and CDR2 (germline): MDHEN, SYDVKM. Losses at the gene ends were 7 bases for V and 5 bases for J; bases not matched to a gene: 11. The length of the CDR3 is 15 residues. The CDR3, as DNA: TGTGCCAGCACCCCCCGATGGGACAGGGAGGAGACCCAGTACTTC. This codes for CASTPRWDREETQYF.

The J gene is TRBJ2-7, the V gene TRBV6-4; 11 bases are shared with TRBD2. The CDR3 runs 16 residues. Germline V gives CDR1 MRHNA, CDR2 SNTAGT. J gave up 0 bases and V 6 bases, and 7 bases lay outside the gene matches. CDR3 DNA sequence: TGTGCCAGCAGGGTTCCTAGCGGGGGGCGCTCCTACGAGCAGTACTTC. Amino acid sequence: CASRVPSGGRSYEQYF.

The gene calls are TRBV7-9 and TRBJ1-1, with 7 bases that match TRBD1. The length of the CDR3 is 15 residues. V was clipped by 5 bases and J by 3 bases; unmatched bases: 9. From germline, CDR1 is SEHNR and CDR2 FQNEAQ (reference sequence). CDR3 sequence (DNA): TGTGCCAGCAGCCAAGACAGGGATCGGCACACTGAAGCTTTCTTT. Translated: CASSQDRDRHTEAFF.

This chain connects TRBV20-1 to TRBJ2-2; no reliable D call. V lost 5 bases, J lost 8 bases, and 6 bases lay in between. CDR1 DFQATT and CDR2 SNEGSKA come from the germline V gene (reference sequence). There are 10 residues in the CDR3. The CDR3 protein is CSASMGELFF. CDR3 nucleotide sequence: TGCAGTGCTTCCATGGGGGAGCTGTTTTTT.

The chain couples TRBV27 to TRBJ2-7; D might be TRBD1 (6 bases). V was cut by 4 bases and J by 3 bases, with 16 bases left in between. Germline-derived CDR1 and CDR2 are MNHEY and SMNVEV (reference sequence). The CDR3 is made up of 15 amino acids. The CDR3 region has the DNA TGTGCCAGCAGTTCCTTGGGGGCCGGAAACTACGAGCAGTACTTC. Amino acids: CASSSLGAGNYEQYF.